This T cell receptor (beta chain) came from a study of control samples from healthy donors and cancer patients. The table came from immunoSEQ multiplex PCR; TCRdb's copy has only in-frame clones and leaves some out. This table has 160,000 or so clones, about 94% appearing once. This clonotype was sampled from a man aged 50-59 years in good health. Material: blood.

DNA of the CDR3: TGTGCCAGTAGTACAACAGGGGGGACTGAAGCTTTCTTT. It yields the protein CASSTTGGTEAFF. This chain joins TRBV19 and TRBJ1-1, with TRBD1 matching over 8 bases. CDR1 and CDR2 from the germline V gene are LNHDA and SQIVND (reference sequence). V lost 4 bases to trimming and J lost 5 bases; unmatched junction nucleotides: 3. CDR3 length: 13 residues. Using reference TRBV19 and TRBJ1-1 for the parts outside the CDR3, the full variable domain is DGGITQSPKYLFRKEGQNVTLSCEQNLNHDAMYWYRQDPGQGLRLIYYSQIVNDFQKGDIAEGYSVSREKKESFPLTVTSAQKNPTAFYLCASSTTGGTEAFFGQGTRLTVV.